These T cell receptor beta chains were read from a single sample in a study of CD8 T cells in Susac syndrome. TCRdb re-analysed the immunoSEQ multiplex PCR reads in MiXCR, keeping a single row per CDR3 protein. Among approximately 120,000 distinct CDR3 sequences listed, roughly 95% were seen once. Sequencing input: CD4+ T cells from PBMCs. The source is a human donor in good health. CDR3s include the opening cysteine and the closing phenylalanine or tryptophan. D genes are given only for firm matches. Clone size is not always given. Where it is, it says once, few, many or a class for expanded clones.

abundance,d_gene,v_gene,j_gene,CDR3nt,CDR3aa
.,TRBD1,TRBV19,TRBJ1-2,TGTGCCAGTAGACGGGACAGGGGACGCTCTGATGGCTACACCTTC,CASRRDRGRSDGYTF
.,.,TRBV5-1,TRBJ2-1,TGCGCCAGCAGCGGAAACAGGGAGTGGAATGAGCAGTTCTTC,CASSGNREWNEQFF
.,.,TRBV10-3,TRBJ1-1,TGTGCCATCAGTGCCGTGGAAAACACTGAAGCTTTCTTT,CAISAVENTEAFF
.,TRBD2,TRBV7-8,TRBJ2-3,TGTGCCAGCAGCTCAAGACTAGCGGGGGGGAGAAGAGATACGCAGTATTTT,CASSSRLAGGRRDTQYF
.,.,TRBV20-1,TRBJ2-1,TGCAGTGTCGGCGGGTCCTGGAATGAGCAGTTCTTC,CSVGGSWNEQFF
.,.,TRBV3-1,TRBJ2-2,TGTGCCAGCAGCCCATTCAGGGAACCCGGGGAGCTGTTTTTT,CASSPFREPGELFF
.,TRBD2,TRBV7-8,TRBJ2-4,TGTGCCAGCAGCTTAGTGGTCCGGCCAGCGGGACCCGGCATTCAGTACTTC,CASSLVVRPAGPGIQYF
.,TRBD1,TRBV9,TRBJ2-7,TGTGCCAGCAGCGAGGGGACAGGGCGCGAGCAGTACTTC,CASSEGTGREQYF
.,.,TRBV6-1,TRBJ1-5,TGTGCCAGCAGTGCCCTAAATCAGCCCCAGCATTTT,CASSALNQPQHF
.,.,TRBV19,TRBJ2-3,TGTGCCAGTATGGGGTTGCGAAACGCAGATACGCAGTATTTT,CASMGLRNADTQYF
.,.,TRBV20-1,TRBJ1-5,TGCAGTGCTAGAAGGGTTAGCAATCAGCCCCAGCATTTT,CSARRVSNQPQHF
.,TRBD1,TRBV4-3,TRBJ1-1,TGCGCCAGCAGCCAAAACCGACAGGGGCGACACACTGAAGCTTTCTTT,CASSQNRQGRHTEAFF
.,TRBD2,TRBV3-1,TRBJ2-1,TGTGCCAGCAGCCCCCCTGGGCGGGAGAGGAACGACAATGAGCAGTTCTTC,CASSPPGRERNDNEQFF
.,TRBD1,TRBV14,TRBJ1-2,TGTGCCAGCAGTCGACAGGGAGGGATGGCGGGCTACACCTTC,CASSRQGGMAGYTF
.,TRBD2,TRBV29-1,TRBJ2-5,TGCAGCGCGAGCCCTAGCGGCCAAGAGACCCAGTACTTC,CSASPSGQETQYF
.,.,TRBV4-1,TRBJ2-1,TGCGCCAGCAGCCAAGACCTACTGGGCGGGATAGGTGAGCAGTTCTTC,CASSQDLLGGIGEQFF
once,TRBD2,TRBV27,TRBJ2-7,TGTGCCAGCAGTTTAGTTCGCGGGAGCTCCTACGAGCAGTACTTC,CASSLVRGSSYEQYF
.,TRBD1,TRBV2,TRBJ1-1,TGTGCCAGCAGTTCCAGGGGGAGCACTGAAGCTTTCTTT,CASSSRGSTEAFF
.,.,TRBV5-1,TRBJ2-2,TGCGCCAGCAGCTTGAGTGTGGGCAACGGGGAGCTGTTTTTT,CASSLSVGNGELFF
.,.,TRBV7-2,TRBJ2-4,TGTGCCAGCAGGGACGGCGGCTTTGTTCAGTACTTC,CASRDGGFVQYF
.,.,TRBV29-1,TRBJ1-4,TGCAGCGTGAAGGGGGGAACAAATGAAAAACTGTTTTTT,CSVKGGTNEKLFF
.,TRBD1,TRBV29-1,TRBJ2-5,TGCAGCGTCCAAGGACAGGTATTCGGGGAGACCCAGTACTTC,CSVQGQVFGETQYF
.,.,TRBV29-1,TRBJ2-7,TGCAGCGTTCTGACAGGCGACTACTCCTACGAGCAGTACTTC,CSVLTGDYSYEQYF
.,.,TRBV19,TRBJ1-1,TGTGCCAGTAGTATAGCAGGGGCGAACACTGAAGCTTTCTTT,CASSIAGANTEAFF
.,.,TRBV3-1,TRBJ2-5,TGTGCCAGCAGCCACACCTCCCGGGACACGATAATAGAGACCCAGTACTTC,CASSHTSRDTIIETQYF
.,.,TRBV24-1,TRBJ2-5,TGTGCCACCAGTGATTTTCGCGTGGAGACCCAGTACTTC,CATSDFRVETQYF
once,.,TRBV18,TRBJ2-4,TGTGCCAGCTCACCAACAGCCAAAAACATTCAGTACTTC,CASSPTAKNIQYF
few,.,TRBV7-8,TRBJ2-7,TGTGCCAGCAGCTTAGCCCCCGGAGATCTATACGAGCAGTACTTC,CASSLAPGDLYEQYF
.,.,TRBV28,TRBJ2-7,TGTGCCAGCAGTTTCAACATGAACTACGAGCAGTACTTC,CASSFNMNYEQYF
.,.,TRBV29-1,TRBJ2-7,TGCAGCGTTGACGAGAGAGTCTACGAGCAGTACTTC,CSVDERVYEQYF
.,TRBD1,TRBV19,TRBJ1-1,TGTGCCACCAAGGGGACAGGTATTGTTAGAGCTTTCTTT,CATKGTGIVRAFF
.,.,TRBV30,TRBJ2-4,TGTGCCTGGAGTGAATCCCTTGCAAAAAACATTCAGTACTTC,CAWSESLAKNIQYF
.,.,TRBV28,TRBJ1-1,TGTGCCAGCAGTTTAACCGGGACGGCGAACACTGAAGCTTTCTTT,CASSLTGTANTEAFF
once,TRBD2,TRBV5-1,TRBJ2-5,TGCGCCAGCAGCTGGGGGGGAGAAGAGACCCAGTACTTC,CASSWGGEETQYF
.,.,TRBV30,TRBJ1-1,TGTGCCTGGAGTGCCCTACAGAACACTGAAGCTTTCTTT,CAWSALQNTEAFF